The TCR beta chain described here comes from a study of T cell repertoires in cytomegalovirus infection. Turning to the study itself: CMV infection together with matching HLA type was indicated by public TCR beta signatures. Study-level points and caveats: HLA-C-restricted, CMV-specific TCR beta clonotypes were dominant ex vivo. Public TCR beta family frequency separated CMV-and-HLA carriers, including in an independent cohort.

This clonotype was picked up many times. The antigen is not known. TCRdb reanalysed the reads using MiXCR and keeps one entry per CDR3 protein. The data show some 700,000 distinct CDR3 sequences, about 40% seen once. The length of the CDR3 is 16 residues. In germline, CDR1 is SGHTA, CDR2 FQGNSA. Trimming at V came to 5 bases and at J to 4 bases, leaving 6 bases not matched to a gene. Sequenced sample: PBMCs. The receptor was isolated from a human donor in good health (CMV status not recorded). Some clones in this sample may be carry-over from other donors' samples. V and J are TRBV7-2 and TRBJ2-5, with 14 bases matching TRBD2. DNA for the CDR3: TGTGCCAGCAGCCCCGGGACTAGCGGGAGACGAGAGACCCAGTACTTC. Its protein is CASSPGTSGRRETQYF.